This TCR beta chain was retrieved from a study of beta chain features in type 1 diabetes (dated by TCRdb to between 2017 and 2018). For the wider study: Mean age, gender distribution, total cell number and subset yield did not differ between patients and healthy donors. Regulatory and stem cell-like memory subsets were obtained from only 8 patients and about eight healthy donors, while naive and central memory subsets were obtained from all 30 or so donors. A total of roughly 98,000,000 sorted cells were examined across all samples, and a strong correlation was observed between cell number per subset and RNA yield. In the study, recently diagnosed type 1 diabetes patients and matched healthy donors were compared on the TCRB repertoires of their sorted circulating CD4+ T cell subsets. Study-wide findings and limitations: Because small numbers of individuals were included in the HLA sub-analyses, any influence of HLA type on TCRB rearrangement was left unresolved. Because cDNA was sequenced instead of genomic DNA, highly expressing activated cells could be over-represented, though the groups showed no difference in activation or CD3 levels. In all four CD4+ subsets, TCRB CDR3 length was moderately but significantly shorter in type 1 diabetes patients. Fewer insertions and more nucleotide deletions at VDJ recombination sites were observed in patients with type 1 diabetes, implying thymic rearrangement abnormalities. Naive, central memory and regulatory TCRB repertoires appeared to be more alike among patients than among healthy donors. Shorter templates might have been favored by PCR, but patient and control samples were amplified and corrected together, so both groups would have been affected equally by any skew.

A single peripheral blood draw of approximately 110 mL on average was collected from each donor into heparinised tubes. Using a panel that included CD45RO, CCR7, CD25, CD127, CD95 and CD27, naive, central memory, regulatory and stem cell-like memory CD4+ T cells were sorted on a BD FACSAria II. Purity was above 95% for every sorted population. Right away, PBMCs were isolated by Lymphoprep density gradient centrifugation and were stained directly, with no culture step. To minimize batch effects, samples were stained and sorted in pairs, one healthy donor with one patient per experiment. With regard to this clone: Its antigen remains undetermined. No clone much larger than this one lies a single base away; base qualities are absent.

CDR1 and CDR2 were assigned from the germline V gene as KGHSH and LQKENI. From the cysteine up to the phenylalanine, the CDR3 has a length of 12 residues. Only the CDR3 portion is preserved as DNA: 36 bases, with reading frame beginning at the first base. V lost 3 bases and J lost 7 bases, and the count of bases not matched to a germline gene is 0. The entire isolated RNA was reverse transcribed using the High Capacity cDNA Reverse Transcription Kit, and thus expressed TCRB transcripts were sequenced. Deep immunoSEQ sequencing was performed on naive, central memory and regulatory T cell samples, with an average of roughly 3.3 million total reads per sample. Sorted cells were lysed in RLT buffer and RNA was extracted with DNase-treated RNeasy Micro or Mini kits, depending on cell number. To prevent cross-contamination, every cell subset was processed on its own, while patient and healthy donor samples were processed together. The immunoSEQ multiplex PCR was used to amplify TCRB sequences from cDNA, generating 87-bp fragments that spanned the CDR3 region. Sequencing of the amplicons was performed on the Illumina HiSeq platform. On the study's bioinformatics: PCR bias was computationally corrected using synthetic template baselines, reads within Hamming distance 2 were collapsed, and singletons that could not be merged were discarded. Reads were aligned against IMGT so that V, D and J genes, CDR3 length and insertions or deletions at six rearrangement sites could be assigned. Within each subset, clonotype counts were normalized to sorted cell number, after which true diversity and Gini coefficients were computed with the tcR R package. The overlap coefficient, calculated on TCRB nucleotide sequences, was used to quantify repertoire sharing. TCRdb stores this immuneACCESS table with in-frame sequences only. Part of the clones is absent; in the studies checked, under half of the shortfall reflects unresolved V genes, and no reason is known for the rest. That table gives V, J and clone size, and the DNA gave D and trimming. The sample table records approximately 140,000 clones; under 60% of these occur just once. In total, the top ten clones hold 0.4% to 0.5% of the sample.

The rearranged segments are TRBV18 and TRBJ1-2; 9 nucleotides in the junction match TRBD1. Sequences were obtained from Tregs from blood. The sample's cell subset or site label is to be understood as: regulatory CD4+ T cells. The clonotype originates from a man aged 18 to 29 in good health. CDR3 protein: CASSPTGGGYTF. The sequence in DNA is TGTGCCAGCTCACCGACAGGGGGTGGCTACACCTTC.